A single T cell receptor beta chain is shown here with its context. This clone came up once. This clone's antigen is unknown. No base quality information exists; no much larger clone differs at one position. From V the trimming removes 3 bases and from J it removes 4 bases, while the gene matches leave 15 bases of the junction unaccounted for. The CDR3 runs 17 amino acids, cysteine and phenylalanine included. CDR3 DNA is the only sequence kept; it has 51 bases, read in frame from the first base. The germline V gene supplies CDR1 MNHNS and CDR2 SASEGT. The sample originates from a study of blood T cell repertoires in COVID-19 (dated by TCRdb to 2020 to 2022). With regard to the full study: Samples covering the acute and convalescent phases of COVID-19 were provided by collaborators in the United States, Italy and Spain. The prospective study material was composed of cDNA or gDNA derived from T cells, B-cell-depleted T cells, or PBMCs. Deeply sampled blood TCRbeta repertoires from subjects exposed to, actively infected with, or recovered from COVID-19 were included in the dataset. The repertoires were made available in a free public database intended to serve as a resource for research on the immune response to SARS-CoV-2. Samples were obtained from the ongoing ImmuneRACE study (first 160 participants) and from some 1,300 subjects provided by 6 global collaborators. Nearly every sample came with metadata listing a de-identified subject ID, COVID-19 status, age in years and sex. Where HLA class I and class II types were available, the types were taken from metadata supplied by the sample provider, not from assay-based typing. The full study reports these points: The amount of clinical and demographic metadata varied by source and participant and was provided uncurated.

The collaborating institutions used their own protocols to collect whole blood in K2EDTA tubes. For TCRbeta analysis, collaborator samples were shipped as frozen whole blood, as isolated PBMCs, or as DNA extracted from either sample type. The immunoSEQ Assay, a bias-controlled multiplex PCR, was used to amplify TCRbeta CDR3 regions from genomic DNA. Regarding the original processing steps: The number of nucleated cells in each sample was estimated by amplification of reference gene primers within the assay. To quantify the absolute abundance of each unique TCRbeta CDR3 rearrangement, sequence reads were collapsed and filtered. Productive Simpson clonality was computed per sample as the square root of Simpson's diversity index over productive rearrangements. Imported from immuneACCESS, the table was reduced by TCRdb to in-frame sequences with V and J called. These copies leave out some clones; in studies compared against another copy, an unresolved V gene accounts for under half, and the cause of the remainder is not known. V and J calls and clone size come straight from that table; D and trimming were deduced from the DNA. The sample contains 200,000 to 250,000 clones, around 84% of them found a single time. The ten most abundant clones make up about 10% of the sample.

The V and J genes are TRBV6-1 and TRBJ2-7, and TRBD2 matches 7 of the central bases. The material sequenced was peripheral blood. This sequence originates from a man aged 45-65 years with active or convalescent COVID-19. This receptor has the CDR3 CASSEILGPLGGYEQYF. DNA sequence: TGTGCCAGCAGTGAGATCCTGGGACCCCTGGGGGGGTACGAGCAGTACTTC.